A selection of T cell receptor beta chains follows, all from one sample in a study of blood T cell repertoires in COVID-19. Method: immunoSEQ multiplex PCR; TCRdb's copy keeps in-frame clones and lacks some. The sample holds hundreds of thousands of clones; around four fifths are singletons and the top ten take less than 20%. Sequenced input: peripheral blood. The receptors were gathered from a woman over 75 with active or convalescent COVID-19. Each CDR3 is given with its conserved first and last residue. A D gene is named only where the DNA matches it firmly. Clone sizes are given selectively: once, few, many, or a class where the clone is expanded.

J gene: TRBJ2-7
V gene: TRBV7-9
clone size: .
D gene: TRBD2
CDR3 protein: CASSLEVAGSHEQYF
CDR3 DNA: TGTGCCAGCAGCTTAGAGGTAGCGGGGTCCCACGAGCAGTACTTC

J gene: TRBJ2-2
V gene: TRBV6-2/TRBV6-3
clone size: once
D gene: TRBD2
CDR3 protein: CASSPRTSGREVGELFF
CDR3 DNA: TGTGCCAGCAGTCCGAGAACTAGCGGGAGGGAGGTCGGGGAGCTGTTTTTT

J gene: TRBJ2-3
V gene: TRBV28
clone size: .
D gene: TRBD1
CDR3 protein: CASSPRQGWADTQYF
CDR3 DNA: TGTGCCAGCAGTCCCCGACAGGGTTGGGCAGATACGCAGTATTTT

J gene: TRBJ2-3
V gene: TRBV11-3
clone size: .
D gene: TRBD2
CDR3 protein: CASSFKRKTSATDTQYF
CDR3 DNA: TGTGCCAGCAGCTTTAAGCGGAAGACTAGCGCGACAGATACGCAGTATTTT

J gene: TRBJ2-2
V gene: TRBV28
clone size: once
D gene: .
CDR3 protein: CASEGDTGELFF
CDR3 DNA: TGTGCCAGTGAGGGGGATACCGGGGAGCTGTTTTTT

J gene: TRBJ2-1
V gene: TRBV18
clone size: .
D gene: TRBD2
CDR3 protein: CASSPQAGLAAYNEQFF
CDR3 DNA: TGTGCCAGCTCACCACAGGCCGGACTAGCCGCATACAATGAGCAGTTCTTC

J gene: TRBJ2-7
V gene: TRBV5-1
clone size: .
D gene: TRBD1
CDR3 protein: CASSFPGGASYEQYF
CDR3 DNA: TGCGCCAGCAGCTTTCCAGGGGGCGCCTCCTACGAGCAGTACTTC

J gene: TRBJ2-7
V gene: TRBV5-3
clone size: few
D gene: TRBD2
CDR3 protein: CARSRGGASSYEQYF
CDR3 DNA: TGTGCCAGAAGTCGGGGGGGTGCCTCCTCCTACGAGCAGTACTTC

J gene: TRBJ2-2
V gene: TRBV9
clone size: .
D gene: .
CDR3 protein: CASSVAPNTGELFF
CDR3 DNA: TGTGCCAGCAGCGTAGCTCCGAACACCGGGGAGCTGTTTTTT

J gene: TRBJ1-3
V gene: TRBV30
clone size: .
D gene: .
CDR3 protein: CAWSVKELGGLSSGNTIYF
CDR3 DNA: TGTGCCTGGAGTGTAAAGGAGCTCGGGGGGCTGAGCTCTGGAAACACCATATATTTT

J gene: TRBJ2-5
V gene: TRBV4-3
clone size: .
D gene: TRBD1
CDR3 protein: CASSQVRGFETQYF
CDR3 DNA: TGCGCCAGCAGCCAAGTCAGGGGGTTTGAGACCCAGTACTTC

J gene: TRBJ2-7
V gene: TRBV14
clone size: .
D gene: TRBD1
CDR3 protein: CASSQEPGGRSSYEQYF
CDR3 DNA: TGTGCCAGCAGCCAAGAGCCAGGGGGCAGGAGCTCCTACGAGCAGTACTTC

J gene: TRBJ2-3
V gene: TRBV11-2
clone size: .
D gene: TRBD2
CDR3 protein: CASSGPLSMAGVTDTQYF
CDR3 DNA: TGTGCCAGCAGCGGACCCCTAAGTATGGCGGGAGTGACAGATACGCAGTATTTT

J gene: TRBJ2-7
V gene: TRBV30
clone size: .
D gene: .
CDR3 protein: CAWSEGGSSYEQYF
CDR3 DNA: TGTGCCTGGAGTGAAGGGGGTTCTTCCTACGAGCAGTACTTC

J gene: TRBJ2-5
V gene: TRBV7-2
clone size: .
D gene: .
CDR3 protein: CASSLVAGYETQYF
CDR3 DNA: TGTGCCAGCAGCTTAGTGGCGGGATATGAGACCCAGTACTTC

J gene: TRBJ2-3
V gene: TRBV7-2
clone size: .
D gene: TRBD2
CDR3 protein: CASRERGRTDTQYF
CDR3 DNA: TGTGCCAGCAGGGAGCGGGGGCGCACAGATACGCAGTATTTT

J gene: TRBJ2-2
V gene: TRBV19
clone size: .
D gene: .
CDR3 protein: CASSILAFTGELFF
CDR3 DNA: TGTGCCAGTAGTATTCTAGCCTTTACCGGGGAGCTGTTTTTT

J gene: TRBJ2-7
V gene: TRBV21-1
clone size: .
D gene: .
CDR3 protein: CASSKEWGRGTFDYYEQYF
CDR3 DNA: .

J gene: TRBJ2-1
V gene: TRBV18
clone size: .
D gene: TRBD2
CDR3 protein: CASSPNSGGELNEQFF
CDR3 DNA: TGTGCCAGCTCACCAAATAGCGGGGGGGAATTGAATGAGCAGTTCTTC

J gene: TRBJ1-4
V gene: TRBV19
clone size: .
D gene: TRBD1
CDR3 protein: CASKSGGTGNEKLFF
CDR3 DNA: TGTGCCAGCAAGTCGGGGGGGACAGGGAATGAAAAACTGTTTTTT

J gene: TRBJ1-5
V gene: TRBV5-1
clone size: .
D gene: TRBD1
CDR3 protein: CASSPGQGESPQHF
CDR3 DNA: TGCGCCAGCAGCCCCGGACAGGGGGAGTCGCCCCAGCATTTT

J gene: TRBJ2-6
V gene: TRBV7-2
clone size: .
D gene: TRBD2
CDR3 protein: CASSLSSGSSGANVLTF
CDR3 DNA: TGTGCCAGCAGCTTGTCTAGCGGGAGCTCGGGGGCCAACGTCCTGACTTTC

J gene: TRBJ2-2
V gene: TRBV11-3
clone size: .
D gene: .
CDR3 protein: CASSPRDSGRTGELFF
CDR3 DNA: TGTGCCAGCAGCCCAAGGGATAGCGGACGCACCGGGGAGCTGTTTTTT

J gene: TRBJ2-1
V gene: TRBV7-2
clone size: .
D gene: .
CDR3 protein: CASSLNRLVGGGEQFF
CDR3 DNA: TGTGCCAGCAGCTTAAATCGTCTAGTAGGAGGCGGGGAGCAGTTCTTC

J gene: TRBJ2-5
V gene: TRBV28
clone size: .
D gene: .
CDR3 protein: CASGPSVETQYF
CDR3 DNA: TGTGCCAGCGGGCCCAGTGTGGAGACCCAGTACTTC

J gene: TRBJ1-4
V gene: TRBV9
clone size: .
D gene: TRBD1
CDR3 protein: CASSPSDRVRNEKLFF
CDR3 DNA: TGTGCCAGCAGCCCGAGCGACAGGGTCCGTAATGAAAAACTGTTTTTT

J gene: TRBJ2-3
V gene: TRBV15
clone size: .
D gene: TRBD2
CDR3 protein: CATSRGNGGVTDTQYF
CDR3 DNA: TGTGCCACCAGCAGAGGAAACGGGGGGGTCACAGATACGCAGTATTTT

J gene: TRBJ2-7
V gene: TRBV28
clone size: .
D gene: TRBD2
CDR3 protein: CATLAGSSYEQYF
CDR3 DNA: TGTGCCACCTTAGCGGGGAGCTCCTACGAGCAGTACTTC

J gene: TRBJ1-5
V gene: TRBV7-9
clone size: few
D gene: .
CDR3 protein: CASSRDSSYSNQPQHF
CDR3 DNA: TGTGCCAGCAGTCGAGACAGTTCTTATAGCAATCAGCCCCAGCATTTT

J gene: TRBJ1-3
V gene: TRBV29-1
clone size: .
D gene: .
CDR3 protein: CSVEGGRAGNTIYF
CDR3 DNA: TGCAGCGTTGAAGGGGGGAGGGCTGGAAACACCATATATTTT

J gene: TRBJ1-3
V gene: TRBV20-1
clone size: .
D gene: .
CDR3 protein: CSAILRNTIYF
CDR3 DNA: TGCAGTGCTATTCTTCGAAACACCATATATTTT

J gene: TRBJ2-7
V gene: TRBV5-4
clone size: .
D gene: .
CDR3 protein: CASSLDGAGNYEQYF
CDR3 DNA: TGTGCCAGCAGCTTGGATGGGGCAGGGAACTACGAGCAGTACTTC

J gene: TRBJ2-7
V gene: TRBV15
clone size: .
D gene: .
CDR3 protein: CATSRGGATYEQYF
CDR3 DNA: TGTGCCACCAGCAGAGGTGGGGCAACCTACGAGCAGTACTTC

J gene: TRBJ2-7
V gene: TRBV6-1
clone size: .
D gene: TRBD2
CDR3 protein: CASSDQTSAYRYF
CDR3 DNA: TGTGCCAGCAGTGATCAGACTAGCGCCTACCGGTACTTC

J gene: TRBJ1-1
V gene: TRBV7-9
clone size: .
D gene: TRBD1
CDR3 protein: CASSPGGEAFF
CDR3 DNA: TGTGCCAGCAGCCCAGGGGGTGAAGCTTTCTTT

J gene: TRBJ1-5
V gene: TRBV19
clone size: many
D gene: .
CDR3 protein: CASRPTGRGSNQPQHF
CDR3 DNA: TGTGCCAGTAGACCAACAGGGAGGGGGAGCAATCAGCCCCAGCATTTT

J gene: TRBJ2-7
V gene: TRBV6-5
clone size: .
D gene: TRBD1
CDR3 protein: CASSWTGLDGEQYF
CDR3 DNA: TGTGCCAGCAGCTGGACAGGACTGGACGGCGAGCAGTACTTC

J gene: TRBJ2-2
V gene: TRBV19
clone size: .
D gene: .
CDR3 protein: CASSIKGAGELFF
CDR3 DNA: TGTGCCAGTAGTATAAAGGGGGCCGGGGAGCTGTTTTTT

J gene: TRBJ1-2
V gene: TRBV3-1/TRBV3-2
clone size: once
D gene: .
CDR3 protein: CASSQDIREYGYTF
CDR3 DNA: TGTGCCAGCAGCCAAGATATCAGGGAATATGGCTACACCTTC

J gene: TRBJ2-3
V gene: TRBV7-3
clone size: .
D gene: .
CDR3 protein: CASSLRRADTQYF
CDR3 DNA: TGTGCCAGCAGCTTAAGACGGGCAGATACGCAGTATTTT

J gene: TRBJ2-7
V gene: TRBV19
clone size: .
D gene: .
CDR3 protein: CASSFAGQAYEQYF
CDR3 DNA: TGTGCCAGTAGTTTCGCGGGGCAGGCCTACGAGCAGTACTTC

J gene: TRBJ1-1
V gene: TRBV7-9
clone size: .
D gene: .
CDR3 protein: CASSVLAVQDREAFF
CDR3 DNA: TGTGCCAGCAGCGTCTTAGCGGTGCAGGATCGTGAAGCTTTCTTT

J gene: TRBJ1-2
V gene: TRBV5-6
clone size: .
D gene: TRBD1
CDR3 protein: CASSLARTGTGYGYTF
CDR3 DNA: TGTGCCAGCAGCTTGGCAAGGACAGGGACAGGCTATGGCTACACCTTC

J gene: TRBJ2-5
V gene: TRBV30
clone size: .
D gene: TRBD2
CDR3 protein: CAWSPRGGTFETQYF
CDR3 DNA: TGTGCCTGGAGTCCTCGGGGAGGGACTTTTGAGACCCAGTACTTC

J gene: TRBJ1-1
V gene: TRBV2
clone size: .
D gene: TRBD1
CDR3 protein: CASSEALQGAAQDEAFF
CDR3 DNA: TGTGCCAGCAGTGAAGCGCTTCAGGGGGCGGCACAGGATGAAGCTTTCTTT

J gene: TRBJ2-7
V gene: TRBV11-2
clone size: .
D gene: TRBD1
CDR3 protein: CASSMYRGSYEQYF
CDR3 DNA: TGTGCCAGCAGCATGTACAGGGGATCCTACGAGCAGTACTTC

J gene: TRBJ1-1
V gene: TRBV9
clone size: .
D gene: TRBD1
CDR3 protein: CASSLGTVDTEAFF
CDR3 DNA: TGTGCCAGCAGCTTGGGGACAGTTGACACTGAAGCTTTCTTT

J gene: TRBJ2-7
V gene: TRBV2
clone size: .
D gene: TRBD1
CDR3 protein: CASTSQGQGYDEQYF
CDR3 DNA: TGTGCCAGCACCTCACAGGGACAGGGGTACGACGAGCAGTACTTC

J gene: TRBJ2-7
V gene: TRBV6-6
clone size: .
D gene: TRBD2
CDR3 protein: CASSPGGGRTYAYEQYF
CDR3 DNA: TGTGCCAGCAGTCCCGGGGGAGGGAGGACCTACGCGTACGAGCAGTACTTC